The clone carrying this T cell receptor beta chain was counted only a few times. The sample originates from a study of T-cell memory formation after mild COVID-19. In germline, CDR1 is MNHEY, CDR2 SVGEGT. V trimming: 1 base; J trimming: 8 bases; junction bases outside the gene matches: 8. The CDR3 has 16 residues. TCRdb ran MiXCR on the 5' RACE reads and lists one entry per CDR3 protein. The sample yields about 100,000 distinct CDR3 sequences, 14% seen once. This receptor was taken from a young man who had mild COVID-19 (a few samples of this study predate the infection). Cell type and time point are not known. The genes are TRBV6-2 or TRBV6-3 and TRBJ2-1; TRBD1 matches 10 bases. Sequenced material: PBMCs or a T cell subset sorted from them (not recorded which). The chain's CDR3 is CASSYYTGTGAHEQFF. In DNA form, the CDR3 reads TGTGCCAGCAGTTACTACACCGGGACAGGGGCCCATGAGCAGTTCTTC.